This TCR beta chain derives from a study of T cell responses to AZD1222 COVID-19 vaccine. Data came from immunoSEQ multiplex PCR; TCRdb stores just in-frame clones and leaves some out. Of roughly 120,000 clones listed, over 85% are singletons. This clone has a count of ten or more. The source is an adult who received the AZD1222 COVID-19 vaccine. Sequencing used peripheral blood, obtained 28 days after the second AZD1222 dose.

The CDR3 here is CASSISIGRGTGVYNEQFF. CDR3 bases: TGTGCCAGTAGTATTTCTATAGGCCGGGGGACAGGGGTTTACAATGAGCAGTTCTTC. The V gene is TRBV19, the J gene TRBJ2-1; 10 nucleotides match TRBD1. V was clipped by 3 bases and J by 4 bases; unmatched bases: 15. The CDR3 length is 19 residues. The germline V gene encodes CDR1 LNHDA and CDR2 SQIVND (reference sequence).